Below, 20 T cell receptor beta chains from the same sample are listed, as sequenced in a study of Tregs in tolerant kidney transplant recipients. Clones were read by immunoSEQ multiplex PCR, and TCRdb kept only the in-frame ones, dropping some. This sample carries some 52,000 clones, with under 0.9% going to the ten biggest clones. The sample was CD4+ T cells from blood, taken before the transplant. The receptors derive from a human donor who received a combined kidney and bone marrow transplant.

CDR3 protein: CASSRDRAAGELFF. The part of the CDR3 DNA that was read is TGTGCCAGTAGTCGGGACAGGGCAGCTGGGGAG. V and J are TRBV19 and TRBJ2-2; 9 positions agree with TRBD1. The missing CDR3 end, 3 residues past where the read stops, is filled in from the germline J gene. J lost 8 bases, V lost 5 bases, and 6 bases had no gene match. The CDR3 contains 14 residues. Germline V lookup: CDR1 LNHDA, CDR2 SQIVND (reference sequence).

Comment on this clone: The read ends 3 residues shy of where the CDR3 ends; the end is completed using the germline J gene. The chain links TRBV2 to TRBJ2-5; 9 bases map to TRBD2. CDR1 and CDR2 (germline): SNHLY, FYNNEI. CDR3 size: 15 residues. After removal of 9 bases from V and 4 bases from J, the junction contained 12 bases not matched to a gene. This chain's CDR3 is CASASGTLRGETQYF. CDR3 DNA (partial): TGTGCCAGTGCTAGCGGGACTCTCAGAGGAGAGACC.

A note on this clone: The read halts 3 residues ahead of the CDR3 end, with the missing end drawn from the germline J gene. The rearrangement uses TRBV9 and TRBJ2-4, with 13 nucleotides matching TRBD2. The CDR3 sequence is 18 residues long. Trimming cost V 4 bases and J 3 bases; bases outside gene matches: 10. Germline V lookup: CDR1 SGDLS, CDR2 YYNGEE. CDR3 sequence reads: CASSPAGTSGTDKNIQYF. The CDR3 DNA, read in part, is TGTGCCAGCAGCCCAGCCGGGACTAGCGGGACCGACAAAAACATT.

Turning to this clone: Read sequence stops 3 residues before the CDR3 end, and the germline J gene provides the missing end. V usage is TRBV6-2 or TRBV6-3 and J usage is TRBJ1-3; a weak D match, TRBD1 (6 bases). The germline CDR1 and CDR2 sequences are MNHEY and SVGEGT. Trimming took 0 bases from V and 2 from J, leaving 11 bases between them. This CDR3 spans 16 amino acids. CDR3 protein: CASSYSDRWPGNTIYF. The DNA read from the CDR3 is TGTGCCAGCAGTTACTCCGACAGGTGGCCTGGAAACACC.

As for this clone: The read falls 3 residues short of the CDR3 end, and the missing part is taken from the germline J gene. The V call is TRBV19, the J call TRBJ1-6; 10 bases map to TRBD1. This CDR3 has 16 amino acids. Germline V gene data show CDR1 as LNHDA and CDR2 as SQIVND (reference sequence). The V segment lost 2 bases and the J segment 8 bases; nucleotides outside the gene matches: 6. The covered CDR3 bases are TGTGCCAGTAGTATACCGGGACAGGGGAAAGATTCACCC. Its protein product is CASSIPGQGKDSP. The whole CDR3 reads CASSIPGQGKDSPLHF.

On this clone itself: The CDR3 end lies 3 residues beyond the end of the read and is filled in from the germline J gene. This chain connects TRBV7-2 to TRBJ2-3; D is possibly TRBD2 (7 bases). The CDR3 has 15 amino acids. CDR1 is SGHTA, CDR2 FQGNSA, per germline. The sequenced part of the CDR3 DNA is TGTGCCAGCAGCCTGGTACCGGGGGGCAATCAGCCG. Its translation: CASSLVPGGNQP. The whole CDR3 reads CASSLVPGGNQPQYF.

To note about this clone: The read ends 3 residues shy of where the CDR3 ends; the end is completed using the germline J gene. V gene TRBV5-1 combines with J gene TRBJ2-2; 7 positions agree with TRBD2. V gave up 0 bases and J gave up 6 bases; unmatched junction bases: 2. Germline V gene lookup returns CDR1 SGHRS and CDR2 YFSETQ. This CDR3 is 14 amino acids long. CDR3 region: CASSLGDYSGELFF. The covered CDR3 bases are TGCGCCAGCAGCTTGGGGGACTATTCCGGGGAG.

About this clone: Sequencing ends 3 residues short of the CDR3 end; the germline J gene provides the rest. V and J are TRBV2 and TRBJ2-2; D could derive from TRBD1 or TRBD2 (5 bases each). The CDR3 is 15 amino acids. The V gene's germline CDR1 is SNHLY and CDR2 FYNNEI. V was shortened by 3 bases and J by 4 bases, with 12 bases between the two germline ends. The CDR3 sequence: CASSERGVGTGELFF. The sequenced part of the CDR3 DNA is TGTGCCAGCAGTGAGCGAGGGGTCGGCACCGGGGAG.

As regards this clone: The DNA ends 3 residues before the CDR3 does, and the rest of the CDR3 is filled in from the germline J gene. The chain joins TRBV6-2 or TRBV6-3 to TRBJ2-1; no clear D gene. Trimming left V 2 bases short and J 6 bases short, with 11 bases between. The CDR3 is made up of 14 amino acids. Germline V gene lookup returns CDR1 MNHEY and CDR2 SVGEGT. CDR3 bases read: TGTGCCAGCAGTTACGGGCAGGATGGCAATGAG. Protein: CASSYGQDGNE. Given in full, the CDR3 is CASSYGQDGNEQFF.

On this clone: The CDR3 goes on 3 residues after the read ends, and that part is filled in from the germline J gene. The chain has TRBV10-3 and TRBJ1-5, with TRBD1 matching 8 bases. CDR3 length: 14 residues. The V and J ends lost 3 bases and 6 bases, in that order; junction bases with no gene match: 4. Germline V gene sequence: CDR1 ENHRY, CDR2 SYGVKD. The sequenced part of the CDR3 DNA is TGTGCCATCAGTGACGGCAGGGGGCCTCAGCCC. This codes for CAISDGRGPQP. The CDR3 reads in full as CAISDGRGPQPQHF.

On this clone: The observed sequence ends 3 residues before the CDR3 terminus, with the missing tail filled in from the germline J gene. J is TRBJ2-5 and V is TRBV20-1; TRBD2 aligns across 9 bases. The CDR3 is 14 residues long. CDR1 and CDR2 from the germline V gene are DFQATT and SNEGSKA (reference sequence). V was clipped by 4 bases and J by 4 bases; unmatched bases: 7. Incomplete CDR3 DNA: TGCAGTGCTACGAACCTAGCGGGAATAGAGACC. Protein product: CSATNLAGIET. The entire CDR3 protein reads CSATNLAGIETQYF.

Points on this clone: The DNA ends 3 residues before the CDR3 does, and the rest of the CDR3 is filled in from the germline J gene. This chain joins TRBV5-6 and TRBJ1-5; 8 bases fit TRBD1. The CDR3 runs 15 residues. The V and J ends lost 0 bases and 6 bases, in that order; junction bases with no gene match: 5. CDR1 and CDR2 from the germline V gene are SGHDT and YYEEEE. The CDR3 sequence is CASSLDRGVGQPQHF. CDR3 bases read: TGTGCCAGCAGCTTGGACAGGGGGGTAGGTCAGCCC.

Notes on this clone: The read ends 3 residues shy of where the CDR3 ends; the end is completed using the germline J gene. The rearrangement links TRBV18 to TRBJ2-6, with D possibly being TRBD2 (5 bases). V was clipped by 0 bases and J by 0 bases, with 6 bases between them. The germline V gene has CDR1 KGHSH and CDR2 LQKENI. CDR3 size: 16 residues. CDR3 bases read: TGTGCCAGCTCACCACCGAGGGTCTCTGGGGCCAACGTC. The encoded protein is CASSPPRVSGANV. The entire CDR3 protein is CASSPPRVSGANVLTF.

Here the CDR3 reads CASSSRQFSYEQYF. CDR3 DNA, as far as it was read: TGTGCCAGCAGCTCCCGACAGTTCTCCTACGAG. The chain couples TRBV7-2 to TRBJ2-7, with TRBD1 as a possible D gene (5 bases). Read data end 3 residues before the CDR3 end; the end is taken from the germline J gene. There are 14 residues in the CDR3. V dropped 4 bases and J dropped 0 bases, with 10 bases sitting between them. CDR1 is SGHTA, CDR2 FQGNSA, per germline.

As concerns this clone: The CDR3 end lies 3 residues beyond the end of the read and is filled in from the germline J gene. The chain combines TRBV7-7 with TRBJ2-5, with 7 bases aligning to TRBD1. This CDR3 comprises 14 residues. V lost 2 bases and J lost 3; bases outside the gene matches: 3. CDR1 is SSHAT, CDR2 FNYEAQ, per germline (reference sequence). The CDR3 spells CASSLKGAEETQYF. The CDR3 bases that were read are TGTGCCAGCAGCTTAAAGGGGGCTGAAGAGACC.

With respect to this clone: The read ends 3 residues early relative to the CDR3; the germline J gene fills the gap. The J gene is TRBJ1-1, the V gene TRBV2; D is undetermined. This CDR3 spans 12 amino acids. Germline assignment: CDR1 SNHLY and CDR2 FYNNEI. The germline V and J ends were trimmed by 3 bases and 6 bases, with 8 bases remaining between them. CDR3: CASSDFLAEAFF. Incomplete CDR3 DNA: TGTGCCAGCAGTGATTTCCTTGCTGAA.

Of note for this clone: The read terminates 3 residues ahead of where the CDR3 ends, so the germline J gene completes it. The rearrangement links TRBV18 to TRBJ2-3; tentative D call: TRBD1 (6 bases). The V end lost 2 bases, the J end lost 3 bases, and 12 bases lay between the germline ends. The CDR3 loop spans 15 amino acids. The V gene's germline CDR1 is KGHSH and CDR2 LQKENI. The CDR3 DNA, read in part, is TGTGCCAGCTCACCATTAGTCCAGGGGACAGATACG. The encoded protein is CASSPLVQGTDT. In full, the CDR3 reads CASSPLVQGTDTQYF. Variable domain in full (rest from reference TRBV18 and TRBJ2-3): NAGVMQNPRHLVRRRGQEARLRCSPMKGHSHVYWYRQLPEEGLKFMVYLQKENIIDESGMPKERFSAEFPKEGPSILRIQQVVRGDSAAYFCASSPLVQGTDTQYFGPGTRLTVL.

Details on this clone: The read is 3 residues too short to cover the CDR3 end, so that end is filled in from the germline J gene. This chain joins TRBV29-1 and TRBJ1-5; perhaps TRBD1 as D (5 bases). The V end lost 6 bases, the J end lost 9 bases, and 15 bases lay between the germline ends. Per germline, CDR1 SQVTM and CDR2 ANQGSEA. This CDR3 has 12 residues. This chain's CDR3 is CSVARQTRPQHF. Partial CDR3 DNA: TGCAGCGTCGCTAGACAGACCCGGCCC.

Turning to this clone: Read sequence stops 3 residues before the CDR3 end, and the germline J gene provides the missing end. This chain joins TRBV6-2 or TRBV6-3 and TRBJ2-3; D may be TRBD2 (5 bases). CDR1 MNHEY and CDR2 SVGEGT come from the germline V gene. V lost 9 bases and J 2 bases, leaving 12 bases between the germline ends. This CDR3 spans 13 amino acids. CDR3 region: CASNDYYTDTQYF. The sequenced CDR3 bases are TGTGCCAGTAACGACTATTACACAGATACG.

On this clone: The read ends 3 residues before the CDR3 terminus; that terminus is restored from the germline J gene. The chain uses TRBV20-1 and TRBJ2-4; 9 bases line up with TRBD2. Germline V gene sequence: CDR1 DFQATT, CDR2 SNEGSKA (reference sequence). The CDR3 covers 12 residues. The CDR3 loop reads CSARGPSGDQYF. CDR3 bases read: TGCAGTGCTAGAGGCCCTAGCGGGGAT.